A selection of T cell receptor beta chains follows, all from one sample in a study of T cell responses to AZD1222 COVID-19 vaccine. The protocol was immunoSEQ multiplex PCR, while the TCRdb copy is restricted to in-frame clones and leaves out a portion. The sample lists tens of thousands of clones; approximately 90% were seen once. This specimen consisted of peripheral blood, obtained 28 days after the second AZD1222 dose. The receptors derive from an adult who received the AZD1222 COVID-19 vaccine. CDR3s include the opening cysteine and the closing phenylalanine or tryptophan. The order of the fields is V gene, D gene, J gene, clone size, CDR3 DNA, CDR3 protein. The D gene is left open where the match is weak. Expanded clones are given a class, and other clones once, few, many or no size at all.

>TRBV5-6|TRBD2|TRBJ2-2|NA
TGTGCCAGCAGAGCGGGATACACCGGGGAGCTGTTTTTT
CASRAGYTGELFF
>TRBV20-1|NA|TRBJ1-1|NA
TGCAGTGCTAGTCCCCGGGACACGGCGAACACTGAAGCTTTCTTT
CSASPRDTANTEAFF
>TRBV6-5|TRBD1|TRBJ2-1|NA
TGTGCCAGCAGTTACACGGCAGGGGGTATCGCTGAGCAGTTCTTC
CASSYTAGGIAEQFF
>TRBV29-1|NA|TRBJ2-1|NA
TGCAGCGTACCCTCAGCGACCAATGAGCAGTTCTTC
CSVPSATNEQFF
>TRBV10-3|TRBD1|TRBJ1-5|NA
TGTGCCATCAGTGAGCCACCCGGGACAGGGGGCGAGTGGGGCAATCAGCCCCAGCATTTT
CAISEPPGTGGEWGNQPQHF
>TRBV19|NA|TRBJ2-5|NA
TGTGCCAGTAGTATTTGGGAAGGAGAGACCCAGTACTTC
CASSIWEGETQYF
>TRBV5-1|TRBD1|TRBJ1-1|NA
TGCGCCAGCAGCTTGGTTGGGGACAGACTAAGTGGGGCTTTCTTT
CASSLVGDRLSGAFF
>TRBV14|NA|TRBJ1-2|NA
TGTGCCAGCAGCCAAGCAGGGCTCCCCTATAACTATGGCTACACCTTC
CASSQAGLPYNYGYTF
>TRBV28|NA|TRBJ1-2|NA
TGTGCCAGCAGTCCACCGACCGCTCGTGGCTACACCTTC
CASSPPTARGYTF
>TRBV10-3|NA|TRBJ1-3|NA
TGTGCCCTCAGGACGGACTCTGGAAACACCATATATTTT
CALRTDSGNTIYF
>TRBV28|TRBD2|TRBJ2-2|NA
TGTGCCAGCATCGGGGGGGCGGGCACCGGGGAGCTGTTTTTT
CASIGGAGTGELFF
>TRBV6-5|NA|TRBJ2-5|once
TGTGCCAGCAGTCCTTCAGGGGTGCGGGAGACCCAGTACTTC
CASSPSGVRETQYF
>TRBV5-1|TRBD2|TRBJ2-7|NA
TGCGCCAGCAGCTCCCGGACTAGCGGGGAGGTTCAAGAGCAGTACTTC
CASSSRTSGEVQEQYF
>TRBV2|TRBD1|TRBJ1-2|NA
TGTGCCAGCAGTACAGGGGCAGACTATGGCTACACCTTC
CASSTGADYGYTF
>TRBV6-5|NA|TRBJ2-1|once
TGTGCCAGCACCCTGCTTAATGAGCAGTTCTTC
CASTLLNEQFF
>TRBV5-1|TRBD1|TRBJ2-7|NA
TGCGCCAGCAGCTTGGGCCGGACAGGACCCTACGAGCAGTACTTC
CASSLGRTGPYEQYF
>TRBV6-5|TRBD1|TRBJ2-7|once
TGTGCCAGCAGTTACGAACGGGACAGGGCCCCCTACGAGCAGTACTTC
CASSYERDRAPYEQYF
>TRBV7-8|TRBD2|TRBJ2-1|NA
TGTGCCAGCAGCTTAGGGACTAGCGGGGGGAATGAGCAGTTCTTC
CASSLGTSGGNEQFF
>TRBV27|NA|TRBJ1-5|NA
TGTGCCAGCAGTTCGGCCGTAATGGGTCAGCCCCAGCATTTT
CASSSAVMGQPQHF
>TRBV7-9|TRBD1|TRBJ1-1|NA
TGTGCCAGCAGCTTCCCAGGGGGCGCAAATGGCACTGAAGCTTTCTTT
CASSFPGGANGTEAFF
>TRBV6-5|NA|TRBJ1-4|NA
TGTGCCAGCAGCCCATTCACAGGGTTTAATGAAAAACTGTTTTTT
CASSPFTGFNEKLFF
>TRBV3-1/TRBV3-2|TRBD1|TRBJ2-1|NA
TGTGCCAGCAGCCCTCTGGACAGGGGTAATGAGCAGTTCTTC
CASSPLDRGNEQFF
>TRBV28|NA|TRBJ1-2|NA
TGTGCCAGTAAAGAGGCCCTGGTTAACTATGGCTACACCTTC
CASKEALVNYGYTF
>TRBV27|NA|TRBJ2-7|NA
TGTGCCAGCAGTTTATCAGCCTCCCTTGTCGAGCAGTACTTC
CASSLSASLVEQYF
>TRBV5-1|TRBD2|TRBJ2-3|NA
TGCGCCAGCAGCCCCTTAACTAGCGGGCTTTCAGATACGCAGTATTTT
CASSPLTSGLSDTQYF
>TRBV15|NA|TRBJ1-5|NA
TGTGCCACCAGCAGAGCCCCCATAGGTCAGCCCCAGCATTTT
CATSRAPIGQPQHF
>TRBV7-3|NA|TRBJ2-3|NA
TGTGCCAGCAGCTTGGGGACTAGCACAGATACGCAGTATTTT
CASSLGTSTDTQYF
>TRBV2|TRBD2|TRBJ2-1|NA
TGTGCCAGCAGCAGTCCGGGAGGGCCGGGGAATGAGCAGTTCTTC
CASSSPGGPGNEQFF
>TRBV29-1|TRBD1|TRBJ2-5|once
TGCAGCGTCCTCCCCCTGACAGGGTATGGTAGTGGACGAGGGGGGACCCAGTACTTC
CSVLPLTGYGSGRGGTQYF
>TRBV6-5|NA|TRBJ2-1|NA
TGTGCCAGCAGCGACTGGGAGGATGGCGGGTCTGAGCAGTTCTTC
CASSDWEDGGSEQFF